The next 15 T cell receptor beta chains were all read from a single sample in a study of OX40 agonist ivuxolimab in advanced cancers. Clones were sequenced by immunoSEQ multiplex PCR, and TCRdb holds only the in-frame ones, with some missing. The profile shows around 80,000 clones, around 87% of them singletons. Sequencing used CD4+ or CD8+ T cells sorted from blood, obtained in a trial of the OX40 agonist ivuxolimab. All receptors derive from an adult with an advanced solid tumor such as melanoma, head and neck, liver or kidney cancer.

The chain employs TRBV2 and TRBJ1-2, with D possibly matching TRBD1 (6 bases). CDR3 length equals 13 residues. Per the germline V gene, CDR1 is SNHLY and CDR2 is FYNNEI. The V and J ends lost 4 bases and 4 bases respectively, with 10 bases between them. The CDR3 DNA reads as TGTGCCAGCAGTGCGGACAGTTTCTATGGCTACACCTTC. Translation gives CASSADSFYGYTF.

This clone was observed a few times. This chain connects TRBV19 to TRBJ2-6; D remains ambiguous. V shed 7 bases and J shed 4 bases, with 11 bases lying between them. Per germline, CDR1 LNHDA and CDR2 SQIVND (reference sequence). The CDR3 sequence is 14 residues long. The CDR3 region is CASTWVSGANVLTF. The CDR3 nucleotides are TGTGCCAGTACTTGGGTCTCGGGGGCCAACGTCCTGACTTTC. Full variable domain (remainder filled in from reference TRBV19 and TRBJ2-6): DGGITQSPKYLFRKEGQNVTLSCEQNLNHDAMYWYRQDPGQGLRLIYYSQIVNDFQKGDIAEGYSVSREKKESFPLTVTSAQKNPTAFYLCASTWVSGANVLTFGAGSRLTVL.

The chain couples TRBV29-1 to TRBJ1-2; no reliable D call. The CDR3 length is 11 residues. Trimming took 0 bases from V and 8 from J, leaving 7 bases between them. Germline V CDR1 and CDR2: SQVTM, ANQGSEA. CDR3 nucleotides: TGCAGCGTTGAAGATTGGAGAGGCTACACCTTC. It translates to CSVEDWRGYTF.

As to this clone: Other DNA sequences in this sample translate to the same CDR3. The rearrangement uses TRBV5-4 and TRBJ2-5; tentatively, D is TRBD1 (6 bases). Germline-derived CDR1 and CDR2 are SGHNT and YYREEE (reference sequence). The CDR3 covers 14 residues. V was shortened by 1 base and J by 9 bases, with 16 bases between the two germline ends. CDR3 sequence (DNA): TGTGCCAGCAGCTTGCTGCAGGGGCCGGCATCCCAGTACTTC. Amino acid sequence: CASSLLQGPASQYF.

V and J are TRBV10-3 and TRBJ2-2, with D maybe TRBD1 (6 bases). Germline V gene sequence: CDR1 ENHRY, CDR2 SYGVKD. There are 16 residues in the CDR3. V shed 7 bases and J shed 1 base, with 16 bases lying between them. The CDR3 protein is CAITPEGVGNTGELFF. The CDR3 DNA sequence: TGTGCCATCACCCCCGAGGGGGTAGGGAACACCGGGGAGCTGTTTTTT.

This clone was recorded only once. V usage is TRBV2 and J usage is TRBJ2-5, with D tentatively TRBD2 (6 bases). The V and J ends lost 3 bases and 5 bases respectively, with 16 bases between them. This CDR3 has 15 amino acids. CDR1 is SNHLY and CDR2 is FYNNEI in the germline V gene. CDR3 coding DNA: TGTGCCAGCAGTGAGCGGTTTGGGGGGAGTGAGACCCAGTACTTC. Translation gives CASSERFGGSETQYF.

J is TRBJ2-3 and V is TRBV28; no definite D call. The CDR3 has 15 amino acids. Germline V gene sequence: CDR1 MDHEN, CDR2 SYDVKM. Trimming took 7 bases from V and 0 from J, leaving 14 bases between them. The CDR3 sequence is CASNSAGLSTDTQYF. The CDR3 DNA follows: TGTGCCAGCAACTCCGCCGGGCTAAGCACAGATACGCAGTATTTT.

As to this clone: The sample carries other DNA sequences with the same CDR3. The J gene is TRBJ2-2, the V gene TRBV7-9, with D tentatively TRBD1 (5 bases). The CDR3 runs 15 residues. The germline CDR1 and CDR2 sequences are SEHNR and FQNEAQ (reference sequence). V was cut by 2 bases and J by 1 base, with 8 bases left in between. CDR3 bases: TGTGCCAGCAGCTTACGGCAGGGGAACACCGGGGAGCTGTTTTTT. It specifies CASSLRQGNTGELFF.

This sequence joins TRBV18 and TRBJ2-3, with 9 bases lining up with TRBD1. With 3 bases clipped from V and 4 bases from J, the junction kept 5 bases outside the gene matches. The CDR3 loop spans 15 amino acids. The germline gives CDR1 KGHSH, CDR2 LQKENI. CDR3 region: CASSPPRTGADTQYF. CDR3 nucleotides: TGTGCCAGCTCACCCCCTCGGACAGGGGCAGATACGCAGTATTTT.

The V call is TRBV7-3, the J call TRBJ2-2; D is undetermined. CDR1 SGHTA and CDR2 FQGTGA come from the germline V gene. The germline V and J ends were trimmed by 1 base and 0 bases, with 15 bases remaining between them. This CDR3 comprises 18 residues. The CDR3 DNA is TGTGCCAGCAGCTTAAGAGGAACCGGCCTCGCGAACACCGGGGAGCTGTTTTTT. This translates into CASSLRGTGLANTGELFF.

For the CDR3, the DNA is TGTGCCAGTAGTTGGAGCGGGGGGAACACCGGGGAGCTGTTTTTT. It is translated as CASSWSGGNTGELFF. The rearrangement links TRBV19 to TRBJ2-2, with TRBD2 identical over 8 bases. After removal of 5 bases from V and 1 base from J, the junction contained 3 bases not matched to a gene. The CDR3 is 15 residues long. Per germline, CDR1 LNHDA and CDR2 SQIVND (reference sequence).

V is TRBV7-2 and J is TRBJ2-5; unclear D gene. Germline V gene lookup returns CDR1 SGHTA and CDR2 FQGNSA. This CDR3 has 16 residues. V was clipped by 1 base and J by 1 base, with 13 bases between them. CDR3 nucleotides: TGTGCCAGCAGCTTAGGACTTCTAGGCCTCCAAGAGACCCAGTACTTC. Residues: CASSLGLLGLQETQYF.

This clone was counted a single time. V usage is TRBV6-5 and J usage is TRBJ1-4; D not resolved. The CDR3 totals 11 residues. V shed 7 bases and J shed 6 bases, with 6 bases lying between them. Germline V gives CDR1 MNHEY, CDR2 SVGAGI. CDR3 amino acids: CASTGYEKLFF. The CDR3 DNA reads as TGTGCCAGCACCGGTTATGAAAAACTGTTTTTT.

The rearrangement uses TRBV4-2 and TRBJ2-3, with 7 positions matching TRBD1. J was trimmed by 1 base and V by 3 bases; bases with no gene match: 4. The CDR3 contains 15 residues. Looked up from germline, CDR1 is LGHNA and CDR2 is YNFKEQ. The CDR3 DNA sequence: TGTGCCAGCAGCCAGGACGGACAGGGCACAGATACGCAGTATTTT. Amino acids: CASSQDGQGTDTQYF.

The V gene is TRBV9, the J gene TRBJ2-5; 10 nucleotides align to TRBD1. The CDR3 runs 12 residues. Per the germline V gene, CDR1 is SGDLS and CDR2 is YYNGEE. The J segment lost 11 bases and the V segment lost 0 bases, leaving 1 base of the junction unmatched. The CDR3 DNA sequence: TGTGCCAGCAGCGTAGAGGGACAGGGGCAGTACTTC. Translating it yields CASSVEGQGQYF. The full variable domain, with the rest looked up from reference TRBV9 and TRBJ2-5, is DSGVTQTPKHLITATGQRVTLRCSPRSGDLSVYWYQQSLDQGLQFLIQYYNGEERAKGNILERFSAQQFPDLHSELNLSSLELGDSALYFCASSVEGQGQYFGPGTRLLVL.